Sequencing of this T cell receptor beta chain was carried out in a study of response to subunit inactivated influenza vaccine. TCRdb independently ran MiXCR on the RT-PCR reads; one entry per CDR3 protein. The top ten hold 9.5% to 13% of the sample, which has about 570,000 distinct CDR3 sequences, 10% to 15% seen once. Study-wide points: The authors proposed limited new T cell recruitment per seasonal influenza vaccination.

This clonotype appeared a few times. Antigen unknown. Germline V gene sequence: CDR1 DFQATT, CDR2 SNEGSKA (reference sequence). Trimming removed 3 bases at V and 8 bases at J, with 11 bases between. This CDR3 has 12 residues. This sequence was found in a man aged 50 or older who received an inactivated influenza vaccine. The chain carries TRBV20-1 and TRBJ2-1; D is perhaps TRBD1 or TRBD2 (5 bases each). The material was PBMCs from blood, obtained on the day of vaccination. CDR3 loop: CSASRARDEQFF. The CDR3 DNA reads as TGCAGTGCTAGCAGGGCGAGGGATGAGCAGTTCTTC.